There are a few counts of the clone carrying this TCR beta chain. Its antigen is not identified. This record belongs to a study of blood T cells in healthy people across ages. Findings of the study overall: Higher diversity and more naive CD4+ cells were features of long-lived donors, compared to aged donors.

The second PCR ran roughly 7 to 11 cycles with a sample-barcoded 5' primer and J-beta primers. TCRdb re-analysed the 5' RACE reads in MiXCR, keeping a single row per CDR3 protein. The data contain about 760,000 distinct CDR3 sequences, 20% to 25% of them seen just once; the ten biggest clones take up more than 8.5%. Investigators took about 9.4 milliliters of peripheral blood from every donor. V was clipped by 0 bases and J by 7 bases, with 9 bases between them. Looked up from germline, CDR1 is LGHNA and CDR2 is YSLEER. The CDR3 spans 14 residues. This sample also appeared in a second study, on T cells of mothers and their children. That paper states: The extracted RNA was employed in its entirety for cDNA synthesis, at about 1.5 ug per 15 ul.

The clonotype originates from a boy younger than 18 in good health. The chain employs TRBV4-3 and TRBJ2-2; no clear D gene. Material for sequencing was blood. The DNA of the CDR3 is TGCGCCAGCAGCCAAGATGGTTTGGGCGGGGAGCTGTTTTTT. This translates into CASSQDGLGGELFF.